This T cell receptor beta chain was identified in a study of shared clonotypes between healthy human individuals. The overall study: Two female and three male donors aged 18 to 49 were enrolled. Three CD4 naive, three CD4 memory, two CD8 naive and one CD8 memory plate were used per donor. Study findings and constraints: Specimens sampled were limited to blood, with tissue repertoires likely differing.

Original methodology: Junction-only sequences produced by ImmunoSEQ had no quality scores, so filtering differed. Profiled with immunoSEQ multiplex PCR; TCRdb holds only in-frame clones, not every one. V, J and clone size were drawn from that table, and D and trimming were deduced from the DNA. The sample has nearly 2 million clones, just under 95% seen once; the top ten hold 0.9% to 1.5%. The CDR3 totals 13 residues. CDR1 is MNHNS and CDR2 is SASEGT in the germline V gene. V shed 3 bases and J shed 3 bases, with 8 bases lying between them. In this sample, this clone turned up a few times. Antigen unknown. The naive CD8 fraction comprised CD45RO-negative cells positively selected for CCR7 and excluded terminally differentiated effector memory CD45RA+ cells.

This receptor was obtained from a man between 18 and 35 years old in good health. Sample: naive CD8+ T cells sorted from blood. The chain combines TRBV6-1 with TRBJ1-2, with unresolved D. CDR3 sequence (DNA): TGTGCCAGCAGTGAGTGGTGGGACTATGGCTACACCTTC. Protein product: CASSEWWDYGYTF.